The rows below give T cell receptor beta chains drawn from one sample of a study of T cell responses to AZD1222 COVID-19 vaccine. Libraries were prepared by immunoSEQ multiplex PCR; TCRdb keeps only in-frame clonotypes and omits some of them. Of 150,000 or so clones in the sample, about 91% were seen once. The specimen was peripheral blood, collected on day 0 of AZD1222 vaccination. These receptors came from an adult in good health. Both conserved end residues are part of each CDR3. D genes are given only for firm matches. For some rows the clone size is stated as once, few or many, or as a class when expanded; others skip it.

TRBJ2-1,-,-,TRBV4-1,CASSQGSLSSYNEQFF,TGCGCCAGCAGCCAAGGCTCCCTCTCCTCCTACAATGAGCAGTTCTTC
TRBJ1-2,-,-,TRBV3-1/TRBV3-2,CASSQRGRDGYTF,TGTGCCAGCAGCCAAAGGGGCCGGGACGGCTACACCTTC
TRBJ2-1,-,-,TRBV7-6,CASSLGPGNEQFF,TGTGCCAGCAGCTTAGGCCCGGGGAATGAGCAGTTCTTC
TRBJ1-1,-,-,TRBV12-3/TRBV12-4,CASSQSITEAFF,TGTGCCAGCAGTCAGTCTATAACTGAAGCTTTCTTT
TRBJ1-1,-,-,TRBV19,CASHQGNTEAFF,TGTGCCAGTCATCAGGGGAACACTGAAGCTTTCTTT
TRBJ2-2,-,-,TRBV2,CASHRTVTGELFF,TGTGCCAGTCATCGGACAGTCACCGGGGAGCTGTTTTTT
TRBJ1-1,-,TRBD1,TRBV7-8,CASSPRAGGNTEAFF,TGTGCCAGCAGCCCCCGGGCAGGGGGGAACACTGAAGCTTTCTTT
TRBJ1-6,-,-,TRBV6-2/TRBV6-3,CASSPAGGRDSPLHF,TGTGCCAGCAGTCCGGCCGGGGGGAGGGATTCACCCCTCCACTTT
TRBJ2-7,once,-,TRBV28,CASSPQGGPSYEQYF,TGTGCCAGCAGTCCCCAAGGGGGGCCCTCCTACGAGCAGTACTTC
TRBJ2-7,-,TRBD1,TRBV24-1,CATCEGQGDICYEQYF,TGTGCCACCTGCGAGGGACAGGGCGACATCTGCTACGAGCAGTACTTC
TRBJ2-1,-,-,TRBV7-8,CASSLSAGTYSYNEQFF,TGTGCCAGCAGCTTATCCGCGGGCACCTACTCCTACAATGAGCAGTTCTTC
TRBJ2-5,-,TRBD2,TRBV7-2,CASSLGLAGGETQYF,TGTGCCAGCAGCTTGGGTCTAGCGGGGGGAGAGACCCAGTACTTC
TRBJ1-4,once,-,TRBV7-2,CASSLDRAPYEKLFF,TGTGCCAGCAGCTTAGACAGGGCACCTTATGAAAAACTGTTTTTT
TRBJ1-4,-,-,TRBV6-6,CASSWRGGSDEKLFF,TGTGCCAGCAGTTGGAGGGGGGGCTCTGATGAAAAACTGTTTTTT
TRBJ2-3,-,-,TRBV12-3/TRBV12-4,CASSLTRADF,TGTGCCAGCAGTTTAACAAGAGCGGATTTT
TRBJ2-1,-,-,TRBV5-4,CASSLGQGNLGEFF,TGTGCCAGCAGCTTGGGCCAGGGAAACTTGGGGGAGTTCTTC
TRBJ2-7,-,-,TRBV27,CASSLSPDKAYEQYF,TGTGCCAGCAGTTTATCGCCGGACAAGGCTTACGAGCAGTACTTC
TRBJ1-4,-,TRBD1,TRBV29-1,CSVKRGPNEKLFF,TGCAGCGTAAAAAGGGGGCCGAATGAAAAACTGTTTTTT
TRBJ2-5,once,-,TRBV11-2,CASSPEGAAQETQYF,TGTGCCAGCAGCCCGGAGGGGGCTGCCCAAGAGACCCAGTACTTC
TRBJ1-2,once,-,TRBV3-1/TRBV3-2,CASSQDYRDSYGYTF,TGTGCCAGCAGCCAAGATTACAGAGATTCCTATGGCTACACCTTC
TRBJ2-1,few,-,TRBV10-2,CASSGSRFNEQFF,TGCGCCAGCAGTGGCTCCAGGTTCAATGAGCAGTTCTTC
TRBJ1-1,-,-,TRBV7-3,CASSQTALNTEAFF,TGTGCCAGCAGTCAGACAGCACTTAACACTGAAGCTTTCTTT
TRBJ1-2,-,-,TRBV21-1,CASSKLTTGGTGYTF,TGTGCCAGCAGCAAACTCACGACAGGGGGCACTGGCTACACCTTC
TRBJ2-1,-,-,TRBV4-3,CASSQGASLSPREQFF,TGCGCCAGCAGCCAAGGGGCGAGTCTAAGTCCTCGTGAGCAGTTCTTC
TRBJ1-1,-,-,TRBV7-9,CASSPQGKVNTEAFF,TGTGCCAGCAGCCCGCAGGGGAAGGTGAACACTGAAGCTTTCTTT
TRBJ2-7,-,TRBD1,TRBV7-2,CASSPDRGPDEQYF,TGTGCCAGCAGCCCGGACAGGGGGCCGGACGAGCAGTACTTC
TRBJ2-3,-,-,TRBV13,CASSRWAPGTDTQYF,TGTGCCAGCAGCCGGTGGGCCCCAGGCACAGATACGCAGTATTTT
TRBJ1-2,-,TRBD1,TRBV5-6,CASRELTGAYGYTF,TGTGCCAGCAGAGAATTGACAGGGGCCTATGGCTACACCTTC
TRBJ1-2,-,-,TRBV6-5,CASSYSGYRAYGYTF,TGTGCCAGCAGTTACTCGGGGTATAGAGCCTATGGCTACACCTTC
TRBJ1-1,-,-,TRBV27,CASSFRPEVGTEAFF,TGTGCCAGCAGTTTCCGACCCGAGGTCGGCACTGAAGCTTTCTTT
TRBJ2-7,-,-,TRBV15,CATSREGHANYEQYF,TGTGCCACCAGCAGAGAGGGCCACGCCAACTACGAGCAGTACTTC
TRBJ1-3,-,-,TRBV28,CASSFPSLNSGNTIYF,TGTGCCAGCAGTTTTCCGTCCCTCAACTCTGGAAACACCATATATTTT
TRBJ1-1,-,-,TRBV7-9,CASSLLGDTEAFF,TGTGCCAGCAGCTTGTTAGGGGACACTGAAGCTTTCTTT
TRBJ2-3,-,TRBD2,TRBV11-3,CASSSRLAGTLDTQYF,TGTGCCAGCAGCTCACGACTAGCGGGGACCCTGGATACGCAGTATTTT
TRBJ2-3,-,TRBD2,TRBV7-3,CASSQGTSGGAADTQYF,TGTGCCAGCAGCCAAGGGACTAGCGGGGGGGCTGCGGATACGCAGTATTTT
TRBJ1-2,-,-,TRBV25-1,CASIPSGTRNYGYTF,TGTGCCAGCATTCCGTCCGGGACAAGGAACTATGGCTACACCTTC
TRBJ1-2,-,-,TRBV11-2,CASSADRIPHYGYTF,TGTGCCAGCAGCGCCGACAGGATACCTCACTATGGCTACACCTTC
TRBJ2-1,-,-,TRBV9,CASSAWVSDNEQFF,TGTGCCAGCAGCGCTTGGGTGTCGGACAATGAGCAGTTCTTC
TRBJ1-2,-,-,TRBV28,CASSIRRADYGYTF,TGTGCCAGCAGTATAAGGCGGGCAGACTATGGCTACACCTTC
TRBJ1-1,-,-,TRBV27,CASSFAGLAEAFF,TGTGCCAGCAGTTTCGCGGGGCTCGCTGAAGCTTTCTTT
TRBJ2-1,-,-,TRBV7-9,CASSPPLGAEQFF,TGTGCCAGCAGCCCGCCGCTGGGGGCTGAGCAGTTCTTC
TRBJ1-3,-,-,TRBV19,CASSVLTGSGNTIYF,TGTGCCAGTAGTGTGCTCACCGGCTCTGGAAACACCATATATTTT